This entry lists 21 T cell receptor beta chains sequenced from one sample in a study of cytomegalovirus exposure and HLA in healthy donors. Primers included in the PCR were 60 Vbeta and 13 Jbeta primers. Data came from immunoSEQ multiplex PCR; TCRdb stores just in-frame clones and leaves some out. The sample shows 200,000 to 250,000 clones, 70% to 80% of them seen only once. The source material was PBMCs. The source of these receptors is a male donor in good health and CMV-seronegative.

This clone was seen just once. The chain carries TRBV5-1 and TRBJ2-7, with D perhaps matching TRBD1 (6 bases). Germline CDR1 is SGHRS and CDR2 is YFSETQ. The CDR3 consists of 14 residues. V lost 1 base and J lost 3, with 11 bases in between. DNA of the CDR3: TGCGCCAGCAGCTTGACAGGGAACAACTACGAGCAGTACTTC. Protein sequence: CASSLTGNNYEQYF.

The rearrangement uses TRBV9 and TRBJ2-5, with 8 bases lining up with TRBD1. Germline V lookup: CDR1 SGDLS, CDR2 YYNGEE. Trimming took 8 bases from V and 1 from J; bases not matched to a gene: 4. CDR3 length equals 13 residues. The CDR3 protein is CASTTGGQETQYF. CDR3 DNA sequence: TGTGCCAGTACCACAGGGGGCCAAGAGACCCAGTACTTC.

The chain couples TRBV5-4 to TRBJ2-5, with 10 positions matching TRBD1. Judging by the DNA end, TRBJ2-7 fits better; the J call may be wrong. This CDR3 is 15 amino acids long. The V gene's germline CDR1 is SGHNT and CDR2 YYREEE (reference sequence). The CDR3 nucleotides read TGTGCCAGCAGCTTGGGCGGGACAGGGGCCTACGAGCAGTACTTC. Its protein product is CASSLGGTGAYEQYF.

This clone was observed a handful of times. The CDR3 loop reads CSVTPGQRAFF. DNA of the CDR3: TGCAGCGTAACCCCCGGGCAGCGGGCTTTCTTT. The J gene is TRBJ1-1, the V gene TRBV29-1; D is uncertain. The germline V gene encodes CDR1 SQVTM and CDR2 ANQGSEA. The V and J ends lost 6 bases and 11 bases respectively, with 16 bases between them. The CDR3 is 11 amino acids.

J is TRBJ2-7 and V is TRBV5-1; possibly TRBD1 for D (6 bases). The CDR3 is 19 amino acids. CDR1 is SGHRS and CDR2 is YFSETQ in the germline V gene. Trimming took 2 bases from V and 2 from J, leaving 26 bases between them. The CDR3 protein is CASSFPDQGMGSRAYEQYF. The CDR3 nucleotides read TGCGCCAGCAGCTTTCCCGACCAGGGGATGGGGAGTAGGGCCTACGAGCAGTACTTC.

J is TRBJ2-7 and V is TRBV6-1; D is perhaps TRBD2 (5 bases). Per the germline V gene, CDR1 is MNHNS and CDR2 is SASEGT. Trimming pared 6 bases from V and 5 bases from J, leaving 8 bases between. The CDR3 covers 11 residues. CDR3 sequence: CASSRTHEQYF. The CDR3 nucleotides are TGTGCCAGCAGCAGGACTCACGAGCAGTACTTC.

This sequence joins TRBV10-2 and TRBJ2-1; 8 bases align to TRBD2. The CDR3 has 15 residues. V lost 7 bases, J lost 5 bases, and 10 bases stayed unmatched. The germline V gene has CDR1 WSHSY and CDR2 SAAADI. The CDR3 sequence: CASKTLADWNNEQFF. CDR3 sequence (DNA): TGCGCCAGCAAAACACTAGCGGATTGGAACAATGAGCAGTTCTTC.

This chain links TRBV5-4 with TRBJ2-1, with 10 bases aligning to TRBD2. This CDR3 region has 16 residues. CDR1 is SGHNT and CDR2 is YYREEE in the germline V gene (reference sequence). After removal of 4 bases from V and 0 bases from J, the junction contained 4 bases not matched to a gene. CDR3 amino acids: CASSPRLAGSYNEQFF. DNA for the CDR3: TGTGCCAGCAGCCCACGACTAGCGGGCTCCTACAATGAGCAGTTCTTC.

The rearrangement uses TRBV6-1 and TRBJ2-5; 7 bases are a match to TRBD2. The germline gives CDR1 MNHNS, CDR2 SASEGT. This CDR3 spans 16 amino acids. V gave up 2 bases and J gave up 2 bases; unmatched junction bases: 8. CDR3 region: CASSEPRGSGQETQYF. For the CDR3, the DNA is TGTGCCAGCAGTGAACCCCGGGGTAGCGGGCAAGAGACCCAGTACTTC.

Regarding this clone: The identical CDR3 is also encoded by other nucleotide sequences in the sample. This chain joins TRBV4-1 and TRBJ1-4; D uncertain. The CDR3 has 14 amino acids. Trimming removed 1 base from V and 3 bases from J, with 6 bases in between. In germline, CDR1 is MGHRA, CDR2 YSYEKL. The DNA of the CDR3 is TGCGCCAGCAGCCAAGGGGGAGCTAATGAAAAACTGTTTTTT. The encoded protein is CASSQGGANEKLFF.

This clone was detected a few times. Here the CDR3 reads CASRGQGWNYGYTF. CDR3 DNA: TGTGCCAGCAGGGGACAGGGGTGGAACTATGGCTACACCTTC. The V and J genes are TRBV28 and TRBJ1-2; 10 bases are a match to TRBD1. The CDR3 contains 14 residues. V was pared by 6 bases and J by 2 bases, with 3 bases of the junction left unmatched. Looked up from germline, CDR1 is MDHEN and CDR2 is SYDVKM.

The V call is TRBV7-9, the J call TRBJ2-7; 9 positions match TRBD2. The CDR3 has 14 residues. V was pared by 5 bases and J by 6 bases, with 8 bases of the junction left unmatched. Germline loops: CDR1 SEHNR, CDR2 FQNEAQ (reference sequence). The CDR3 sequence is CASSLGTSSGEQYF. The CDR3 DNA reads TGTGCCAGCAGCCTCGGGACTAGCTCGGGCGAGCAGTACTTC.

The V gene is TRBV7-9, the J gene TRBJ1-5; D might be TRBD1 (6 bases). The CDR3 consists of 14 residues. In germline, CDR1 is SEHNR, CDR2 FQNEAQ (reference sequence). The V and J ends lost 1 base and 6 bases respectively, with 10 bases between them. The CDR3 nucleotides are TGTGCCAGCAGCTTAGAAGGGGGGGGTCAGCCCCAGCATTTT. Amino acid sequence: CASSLEGGGQPQHF. The variable domain in full, completed from reference TRBV7-9 and TRBJ1-5, reads DTGVSQNPRHKITKRGQNVTFRCDPISEHNRLYWYRQTLGQGPEFLTYFQNEAQLEKSRLLSDRFSAERPKGSFSTLEIQRTEQGDSAMYLCASSLEGGGQPQHFGDGTRLSIL.

This clone turned up a few times. The V call is TRBV27, the J call TRBJ1-1; tentatively, D is TRBD1 (6 bases). CDR3 size: 13 residues. Trimming pared 9 bases from V and 6 bases from J, leaving 17 bases between. CDR1 and CDR2 (germline): MNHEY, SMNVEV (reference sequence). Here the CDR3 reads CASLGWDNAEAFF. In nucleotides, the CDR3 is TGTGCCAGTCTCGGGTGGGACAACGCTGAAGCTTTCTTT.

This chain uses TRBV19 with TRBJ1-2; perhaps TRBD1 as D (5 bases). CDR1 is LNHDA, CDR2 SQIVND, per germline (reference sequence). There are 12 residues in the CDR3. V lost 3 bases and J lost 4, with 6 bases in between. CDR3 nucleotides: TGTGCCAGTAGTATCGACAGCTATGGCTACACCTTC. It is translated as CASSIDSYGYTF.

The chain is built from TRBV6-5 and TRBJ2-2; TRBD1 aligns across 7 bases. Trimming at V came to 6 bases and at J to 6 bases, leaving 4 bases not matched to a gene. This CDR3 contains 13 residues. CDR1 and CDR2 (germline): MNHEY, SVGAGI. CDR3 sequence reads: CASSWDSPGELFF. Written as DNA, the CDR3 is TGTGCCAGCAGCTGGGACAGTCCCGGGGAGCTGTTTTTT.

The chain has TRBV15 and TRBJ1-1; D call uncertain. The CDR3 has 15 residues. The germline V gene encodes CDR1 LNHNV and CDR2 YYDKDF (reference sequence). Trimming left V 1 base short and J 1 base short, with 10 bases between. The CDR3 DNA follows: TGTGCCACCAGCAGAGGGGAGGGTAGGAACACTGAAGCTTTCTTT. Protein sequence: CATSRGEGRNTEAFF. Drawing the rest from reference TRBV15 and TRBJ1-1, the complete variable domain is DAMVIQNPRYQVTQFGKPVTLSCSQTLNHNVMYWYQQKSSQAPKLLFHYYDKDFNNEADTPDNFQSRRPNTSFCFLDIRSPGLGDTAMYLCATSRGEGRNTEAFFGQGTRLTVV.

The chain employs TRBV6-6 and TRBJ1-1; 9 nucleotides agree with TRBD1. The CDR3 covers 14 residues. Germline V gene data show CDR1 as MNHNY and CDR2 as SVGAGI (reference sequence). The trim removed 0 bases at V and 4 bases at J, leaving 0 bases unmatched. The DNA of the CDR3 is TGTGCCAGCAGTTACTCGACAGGGGGCACTGAAGCTTTCTTT. The encoded protein is CASSYSTGGTEAFF.

The chain couples TRBV5-1 to TRBJ2-7, with 11 bases aligning to TRBD1. J lost 0 bases, V lost 2 bases, and 1 base had no gene match. The CDR3 extends over 15 amino acids. The germline V gene encodes CDR1 SGHRS and CDR2 YFSETQ. The CDR3 is CASSFGQGASYEQYF. CDR3 bases: TGCGCCAGCAGCTTTGGACAGGGGGCCTCCTACGAGCAGTACTTC.

The V and J genes are TRBV5-6 and TRBJ2-5; 14 bases are a match to TRBD2. The J call may not be correct, given that the DNA end is closer to TRBJ2-7. CDR3 length: 19 residues. The germline V gene has CDR1 SGHDT and CDR2 YYEEEE. This CDR3 reads CASTIYSLGTSGSSYEQYF. CDR3 in DNA: TGTGCCAGCACCATTTACAGCCTCGGGACTAGCGGGAGCTCCTACGAGCAGTACTTC.

V and J are TRBV2 and TRBJ2-1, with D possibly matching TRBD1 (6 bases). Germline V lookup: CDR1 SNHLY, CDR2 FYNNEI. V was shortened by 3 bases and J by 9 bases, with 15 bases between the two germline ends. The CDR3 length is 14 residues. The CDR3 bases are TGTGCCAGCAGTGAGGCTAGGGGCAGGGGTGAGCAGTTCTTC. It is translated as CASSEARGRGEQFF.